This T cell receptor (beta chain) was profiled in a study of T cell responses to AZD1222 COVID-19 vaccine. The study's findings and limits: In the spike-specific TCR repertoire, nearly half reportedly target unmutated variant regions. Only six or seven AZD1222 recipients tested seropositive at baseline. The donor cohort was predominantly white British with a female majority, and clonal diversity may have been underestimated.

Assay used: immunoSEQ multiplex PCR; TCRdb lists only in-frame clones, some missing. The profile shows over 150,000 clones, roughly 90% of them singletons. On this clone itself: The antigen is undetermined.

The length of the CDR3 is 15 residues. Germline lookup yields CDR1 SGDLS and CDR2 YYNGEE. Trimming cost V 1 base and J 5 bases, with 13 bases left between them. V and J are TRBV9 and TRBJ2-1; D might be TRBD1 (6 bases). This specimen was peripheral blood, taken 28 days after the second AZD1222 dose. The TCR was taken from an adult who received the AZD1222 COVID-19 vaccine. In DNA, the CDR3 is TGTGCCAGCAGCGTACGAGGACAGCTCGACAATGAGCAGTTCTTC. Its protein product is CASSVRGQLDNEQFF.